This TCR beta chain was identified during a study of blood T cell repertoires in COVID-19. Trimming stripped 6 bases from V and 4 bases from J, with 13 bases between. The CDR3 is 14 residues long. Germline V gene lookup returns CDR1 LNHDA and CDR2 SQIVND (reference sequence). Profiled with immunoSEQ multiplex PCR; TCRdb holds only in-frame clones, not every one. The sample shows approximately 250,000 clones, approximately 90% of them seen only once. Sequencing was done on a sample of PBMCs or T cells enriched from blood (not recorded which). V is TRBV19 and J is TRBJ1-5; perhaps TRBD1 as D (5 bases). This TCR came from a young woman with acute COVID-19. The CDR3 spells CASRGGLGNQPQHF. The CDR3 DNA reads TGTGCCAGTAGGGGGGGTCTGGGTAATCAGCCCCAGCATTTT.